Each of the 29 T cell receptor beta chains below was sequenced from the same sample in a study of breast tumors, draining lymph nodes, adjacent tissues (dated by TCRdb to between 2015 and 2016). The library came from multiplex PCR. The listed sequencing device is Illumina HiSeq 2000. TCRdb trimmed public reads at Q25 via fastp, called clones via MiXCR and kept in-frame beta chains. Rows merge per CDR3 protein into single entries with the most common DNA and genes. Within this sample are more than 20,000 distinct CDR3 sequences, with about 24% of them counted one time only. The leading ten clones occupy roughly 14% of the sample. Sequencing was carried out using breast tumor tissue. The receptors come from a female donor with breast cancer. Some clones in this sample may be carry-over from other donors' samples.

This clonotype was detected ten times or more. This chain joins TRBV12-3 or TRBV12-4 and TRBJ2-3, with 8 bases fitting TRBD1. The CDR3 covers 16 residues. The V gene end was trimmed by 6 bases and the J gene end by 4 bases; junction bases not matched to a gene: 12. CDR3 sequence reads: CASSSTGDRGADTQYF. The DNA of the CDR3 is TGTGCCAGCAGCTCAACTGGAGACAGGGGCGCAGATACGCAGTATTTT.

This chain links TRBV4-2 with TRBJ2-7; 10 bases are a match to TRBD1. Germline trimming cut 4 bases from V and 4 bases from J; bases unmatched to any gene: 13. The CDR3 runs to 17 residues. Germline loops: CDR1 LGHNA, CDR2 YNFKEQ. This CDR3 is CASSRAPGQGPSYEQYF. CDR3 DNA sequence: TGTGCCAGCAGCCGGGCACCGGGACAGGGGCCCTCTTACGAGCAGTACTTC.

Details on this clonotype: This could be a read error, since a much larger clone is one nucleotide away. This sequence joins TRBV4-2 and TRBJ2-5, with a tentative D call TRBD2 (7 bases). The CDR3 is made up of 17 amino acids. Germline V gene lookup returns CDR1 LGHNA and CDR2 YNFKEQ. In DNA form, the CDR3 reads TGTGCCAGCAGCCAAGATGGGGGGCTAGCGGCCTGGGAGACCCAGTGCTTC. Translation gives CASSQDGGLAAWETQCF.

This clonotype showed up many times. The chain employs TRBV5-8 and TRBJ2-5; the D call may be TRBD1 or TRBD2 (6 bases each). The CDR3 contains 17 residues. The germline V gene has CDR1 SGHTS and CDR2 YDEGEE. Trimming pared 4 bases from V and 2 bases from J, leaving 21 bases between. CDR3 DNA sequence: TGTGCCAGCAGCCGGGGGCTCCGGGGCAGAGGACAAGAGACCCAGTACTTC. Its protein product is CASSRGLRGRGQETQYF.

The CDR3 loop reads CSGKSSSSYEQYF. CDR3 sequence (DNA): TGCAGTGGCAAAAGCAGCAGCTCCTACGAGCAGTACTTC. The chain links TRBV20-1 to TRBJ2-7; D is unresolved. The CDR3 is 13 residues long. Trimming pared 7 bases from V and 0 bases from J, leaving 13 bases between. Germline V CDR1 and CDR2: DFQATT, SNEGSKA (reference sequence).

Relative to its sample, this clonotype is medium-sized. The chain links TRBV7-2 to TRBJ1-2; D ambiguous. Trimming left V 2 bases short and J 0 bases short, with 10 bases between. This CDR3 is 15 amino acids long. Germline-derived CDR1 and CDR2 are SGHTA and FQGNSA. The CDR3 DNA follows: TGTGCCAGCAGCTTAAAGTTTATTCCTAACTATGGCTACACCTTC. The encoded protein is CASSLKFIPNYGYTF. The variable domain in full, with the rest retrieved from reference TRBV7-2 and TRBJ1-2, is GAGVSQSPSNKVTEKGKDVELRCDPISGHTALYWYRQSLGQGLEFLIYFQGNSAPDKSGLPSDRFSAERTGGSVSTLTIQRTQQEDSAVYLCASSLKFIPNYGYTFGSGTRLTVV.

Many counts were recorded for this clonotype. This CDR3 is CSATGDGPIYGYTF. CDR3 in DNA: TGCAGTGCTACGGGGGACGGCCCAATCTATGGCTACACCTTC. This chain connects TRBV20-1 to TRBJ1-2, with D possibly matching TRBD1 (5 bases). The CDR3 has 14 residues. With 4 bases removed from V and 4 bases from J, the gap between germline ends came to 16 bases. CDR1 and CDR2 from the germline V gene are DFQATT and SNEGSKA (reference sequence).

This clonotype was seen repeatedly, ten times or more. The J gene is TRBJ1-2, the V gene TRBV7-9; perhaps TRBD1 as D (6 bases). Germline V gene lookup returns CDR1 SEHNR and CDR2 FQNEAQ (reference sequence). The ends were cut back, 5 bases at V and 6 bases at J, with 19 bases in the middle. The CDR3 is 15 residues long. The CDR3 DNA follows: TGTGCCAGCAGCGACCGACAGGTCGAACGTAATGGCTACACCTTC. As protein: CASSDRQVERNGYTF.

This clonotype was counted ten times or more. The J gene is TRBJ2-7, the V gene TRBV27; TRBD2 aligns across 8 bases. This CDR3 spans 15 amino acids. CDR1 is MNHEY, CDR2 SMNVEV, per germline (reference sequence). V shed 0 bases, J shed 6 bases, and the junction held 7 bases outside the gene matches. CDR3 protein: CASSLSPSGRLEQYF. CDR3 nucleotides: TGTGCCAGCAGTTTATCGCCTAGCGGGCGCCTCGAGCAGTACTTC.

There are many counts of this clonotype. The chain joins TRBV10-2 to TRBJ2-1; maybe TRBD1 (6 bases). There are 12 residues in the CDR3. V dropped 5 bases and J dropped 15 bases, with 17 bases sitting between them. Germline V CDR1 and CDR2: WSHSY, SAAADI. The CDR3 loop is CASSNPRGSLFF. CDR3 coding DNA: TGCGCCAGCAGTAACCCTAGGGGGAGCTTGTTCTTC.

In this sample, this clonotype turned up once. V gene TRBV20-1 combines with J gene TRBJ2-1, with TRBD1 as a possible D gene (6 bases). Trimming took off 4 bases at V and 0 bases at J, with 10 bases between the two ends. Per the germline V gene, CDR1 is DFQATT and CDR2 is SNEGSKA (reference sequence). This CDR3 has 14 residues. Here the CDR3 reads CSANMDSSYNEQFF. CDR3 DNA sequence: TGCAGTGCTAACATGGACAGCTCCTACAATGAGCAGTTCTTC.

This clonotype has at least ten counts. The V gene is TRBV19, the J gene TRBJ2-3; 8 nucleotides line up with TRBD2. With V trimmed by 6 bases and J by 1 base, 0 bases remained unmatched. Per the germline V gene, CDR1 is LNHDA and CDR2 is SQIVND (reference sequence). The CDR3 runs 13 residues. The CDR3 nucleotides read TGTGCCAGTAGGACTAGCGGCACAGATACGCAGTATTTT. Its protein product is CASRTSGTDTQYF.

On this clonotype: A much larger clone is a single base away; this may be a read error. The V call is TRBV28, the J call TRBJ1-2, with a possible D match to TRBD1 (5 bases). The V gene's germline CDR1 is MDHEN and CDR2 SYDVKM. The CDR3 consists of 14 residues. Trimming shortened V by 8 bases and J by 0 bases, and 13 bases separated the two germline ends. Written as DNA, the CDR3 is TGTGCCAGCGCTCCGGACACTGCTAACTATGGCTACACCTTC. Its translation: CASAPDTANYGYTF.

This chain uses TRBV20-1 with TRBJ2-7; 8 bases are a match to TRBD2. Trimming removed 5 bases from V and 6 bases from J; junction bases left unmatched: 6. Germline V gene lookup returns CDR1 DFQATT and CDR2 SNEGSKA (reference sequence). The CDR3 covers 12 residues. As DNA, the CDR3 is TGCAGTGCTCTGACTAGCGTGTCCGAGCAGTACTTC. It translates to CSALTSVSEQYF.

The table lists this clonotype with many counts. The gene calls are TRBV5-4 and TRBJ2-1, with a weak D call TRBD2 (6 bases). The V gene lost 2 bases and the J gene lost 5 bases, with 8 bases spanning the gap. Per the germline V gene, CDR1 is SGHNT and CDR2 is YYREEE (reference sequence). This CDR3 has 13 residues. The CDR3 nucleotides are TGTGCCAGCAGCTTCGGGGGAAACAATGAGCAGTTCTTC. This codes for CASSFGGNNEQFF.

The sample holds many counts of this clonotype. The CDR3 region has the DNA TGTGCCAGCAGTTCCGCATTGGCTCCTGAGGACACCATATATTTT. It translates to CASSSALAPEDTIYF. The V call is TRBV6-5, the J call TRBJ1-3, with unresolved D. Trimming cost V 4 bases and J 8 bases, with 18 bases left between them. This CDR3 spans 15 amino acids. Per germline, CDR1 MNHEY and CDR2 SVGAGI.

Within the sample, this clonotype is medium-sized. The chain has TRBV5-1 and TRBJ2-7; 8 bases fit TRBD1. CDR3 length equals 15 residues. Trimming took 1 base from V and 3 from J; bases not matched to a gene: 6. CDR1 is SGHRS and CDR2 is YFSETQ in the germline V gene. CDR3 sequence: CASSLLGTGVYEQYF. As DNA, the CDR3 is TGCGCCAGCAGCTTGCTCGGGACAGGAGTCTACGAGCAGTACTTC.

To note about this clonotype: An end of the junction does not agree with germline; a read error may underlie this. The chain combines TRBV20-1 with TRBJ2-5; D call uncertain. There are 15 residues in the CDR3. The germline V gene has CDR1 DFQATT and CDR2 SNEGSKA (reference sequence). CDR3 region: CSAGDRTDGQETQYF. CDR3 DNA: TGCAGTGCTGGAGATCGCACAGATGGCCAAGAGACCCAGTACTTC.

This clonotype was seen ten or more times. The chain uses TRBV9 and TRBJ1-2; 8 nucleotides agree with TRBD1. Trimming at V came to 3 bases and at J to 3 bases, leaving 7 bases not matched to a gene. CDR3 length equals 15 residues. Germline V gene lookup returns CDR1 SGDLS and CDR2 YYNGEE. The CDR3 is CASSAQVTGDYGYTF. The CDR3, as DNA: TGTGCCAGCAGCGCGCAAGTGACAGGGGACTATGGCTACACCTTC.

This chain links TRBV11-2 with TRBJ2-2; D is unclear. With 4 bases removed from V and 11 bases from J, the gap between germline ends came to 8 bases. The CDR3 is made up of 11 amino acids. Germline V gene sequence: CDR1 SGHAT, CDR2 FQNNGV. The CDR3 sequence: CASSSVPELFF. DNA for the CDR3: TGTGCCAGCAGCTCGGTTCCAGAGCTGTTTTTT. Supplemented by reference TRBV11-2 and TRBJ2-2, the full variable domain reads EAGVAQSPRYKIIEKRQSVAFWCNPISGHATLYWYQQILGQGPKLLIQFQNNGVVDDSQLPKDRFSAERLKGVDSTLKIQPAKLEDSAVYLCASSSVPELFFGEGSRLTVL.

On this clonotype itself: This could be a read error, since a much larger clone is one nucleotide away. Since no conserved phenylalanine or tryptophan closes the CDR3, a read error is the likely cause. V usage is TRBV2 and J usage is TRBJ1-5; a weak D match, TRBD1 (6 bases). V lost 4 bases and J lost 0, with 7 bases in between. Germline CDR1 is SNHLY and CDR2 is FYNNEI. This CDR3 is 14 amino acids long. The CDR3 loop reads CASSGTDSNQPQHL. DNA of the CDR3: TGTGCCAGCAGTGGGACAGATAGCAATCAGCCCCAGCATCTT.

This clonotype showed up just a few times. A much larger clone lies a single base off, so this may be a read error. J is TRBJ2-1 and V is TRBV18, with 12 bases fitting TRBD1. CDR1 is KGHSH, CDR2 LQKENI, per germline. The CDR3 consists of 15 residues. The CDR3 sequence is CASSLGTGGENEQSF. The DNA of the CDR3 is TGTGCCAGCTCACTAGGGACAGGGGGCGAGAATGAGCAGTCCTTC.

This clonotype was seen ten or more times. The chain couples TRBV3-1 to TRBJ2-1; D is undetermined. The CDR3 totals 13 residues. V was shortened by 0 bases and J by 9 bases, with 9 bases between the two germline ends. CDR1 is LGHDT and CDR2 is YNNKEL in the germline V gene (reference sequence). The CDR3 nucleotides are TGTGCCAGCAGCCAAGAGGGGTGGGCTGAGCAGTTCTTC. The encoded protein is CASSQEGWAEQFF.

This clonotype was seen many times. V gene TRBV24-1 combines with J gene TRBJ2-3, with 8 bases fitting TRBD2. The germline V gene encodes CDR1 KGHDR and CDR2 SFDVKD. CDR3 length equals 14 residues. V trimming: 9 bases; J trimming: 0 bases; junction bases outside the gene matches: 4. This CDR3 is CATGLAGSTDTQYF. The CDR3 region has the DNA TGTGCCACCGGATTAGCGGGGAGCACAGATACGCAGTATTTT.

In its sample, this clonotype was seen many times. DNA of the CDR3: TGTGCCAGCAGTTTTGAGGGACATAGCAATCAGCCCCAGCATTTT. Encoded protein: CASSFEGHSNQPQHF. V is TRBV28 and J is TRBJ1-5, with D tentatively TRBD1 (6 bases). This CDR3 is built from 15 residues. Trimming stripped 3 bases from V and 0 bases from J, with 9 bases between. CDR1 and CDR2 from the germline V gene are MDHEN and SYDVKM. The variable domain in full, completed from reference TRBV28 and TRBJ1-5, reads DVKVTQSSRYLVKRTGEKVFLECVQDMDHENMFWYRQDPGLGLRLIYFSYDVKMKEKGDIPEGYSVSREKKERFSLILESASTNQTSMYLCASSFEGHSNQPQHFGDGTRLSIL.

About this clonotype: This may stem from a read error, because a much larger clone lies one nucleotide away. The rearrangement uses TRBV27 and TRBJ2-1, with D perhaps matching TRBD2 (6 bases). Germline V gene data show CDR1 as MNHEY and CDR2 as SMNVEV (reference sequence). This CDR3 is built from 15 residues. The CDR3 protein is CTSSLEGGSYNEQFF. The CDR3 bases are TGTACCAGCAGTTTAGAGGGAGGCTCCTACAATGAGCAGTTCTTC.

By sample fraction, this clonotype is medium-sized. V gene TRBV7-3 combines with J gene TRBJ2-1; D unclear. Between the trimmed V and J ends, which lost 2 bases and 9 bases, there was a span of 8 bases. Germline CDR1 SGHTA, CDR2 FQGTGA. The CDR3 is made up of 12 amino acids. The CDR3 DNA sequence: TGTGCCAGCAGCTTAGACGGCGGTGAGCAGTTCTTC. As protein: CASSLDGGEQFF.

This clonotype was picked up many times. CDR3 DNA sequence: TGTGCCAGTAGTAGCACAAAGAGAGGCTACGAGCAGTACTTC. Translating it yields CASSSTKRGYEQYF. V gene TRBV19 combines with J gene TRBJ2-7; D is undetermined. The CDR3 extends over 14 amino acids. V lost 4 bases to trimming and J lost 3 bases, with 13 bases between them. Germline V gene data show CDR1 as LNHDA and CDR2 as SQIVND (reference sequence). Drawing the rest from reference TRBV19 and TRBJ2-7, the complete variable domain is DGGITQSPKYLFRKEGQNVTLSCEQNLNHDAMYWYRQDPGQGLRLIYYSQIVNDFQKGDIAEGYSVSREKKESFPLTVTSAQKNPTAFYLCASSSTKRGYEQYFGPGTRLTVT.

The table lists this clonotype with many counts. The chain links TRBV9 to TRBJ2-1; 9 bases line up with TRBD1. CDR3 length: 13 residues. Germline V gene data show CDR1 as SGDLS and CDR2 as YYNGEE. Losses at the gene ends were 3 bases for V and 16 bases for J; bases not matched to a gene: 11. The DNA for the CDR3 is TGTGCCAGCAGCGCAGGCTCCGGGACAGGGACTTTCTTC. This sequence encodes CASSAGSGTGTFF.